These T cell receptor beta chains were read from a single sample in a study of cytomegalovirus exposure and HLA in healthy donors. The data were produced by immunoSEQ multiplex PCR, yet TCRdb's version contains in-frame clones alone and is incomplete. The sample holds over 150,000 clones, 80% seen once. Sequencing used PBMCs. These receptors were obtained from a middle-aged woman in good health and CMV-seropositive. Both conserved end residues are part of each CDR3. D genes are given only for firm matches. The size field is filled for only some rows; it gives once, few, many or a size class.

j_gene: TRBJ2-7
len: 12
abundance: -
v_gene: TRBV29-1
d_gene: -
CDR3nt: TGCAGCGTTGAGGGAGCCGCCTACGAGCAGTACTTC
CDR3aa: CSVEGAAYEQYF

j_gene: TRBJ1-1
len: 15
abundance: -
v_gene: TRBV11-2
d_gene: -
CDR3nt: TGTGCCAGCAGCTTCCAACCGAAGGGAGGGACTGAAGCTTTCTTT
CDR3aa: CASSFQPKGGTEAFF

j_gene: TRBJ2-7
len: 14
abundance: once
v_gene: TRBV2
d_gene: TRBD2
CDR3nt: TGTGCCAGCATGGGACTAGCGGTGACCTACGAGCAGTACTTC
CDR3aa: CASMGLAVTYEQYF

j_gene: TRBJ2-5
len: 11
abundance: once
v_gene: TRBV7-6
d_gene: -
CDR3nt: TGTGCCAGCAGCTTATCGGAGACCCAGTACTTC
CDR3aa: CASSLSETQYF

j_gene: TRBJ2-1
len: 13
abundance: -
v_gene: TRBV2
d_gene: -
CDR3nt: TGTGCCAGCACCACGGTTGAGTACAATGAGCAGTTCTTC
CDR3aa: CASTTVEYNEQFF

j_gene: TRBJ1-2
len: 12
abundance: -
v_gene: TRBV27
d_gene: -
CDR3nt: TGTGCCAGCACGGGGGAGTACTATGGCTACACCTTC
CDR3aa: CASTGEYYGYTF

j_gene: TRBJ2-5
len: 13
abundance: -
v_gene: TRBV13
d_gene: -
CDR3nt: TGTGCCAGCAGCCCCAGGGTGAAGGGGACCCAGTACTTC
CDR3aa: CASSPRVKGTQYF

j_gene: TRBJ2-1
len: 12
abundance: -
v_gene: TRBV5-4
d_gene: -
CDR3nt: TGTGCCAGCAGCTTGGAAAGCGATGAGCAGTTCTTC
CDR3aa: CASSLESDEQFF

j_gene: TRBJ1-4
len: 14
abundance: -
v_gene: TRBV30
d_gene: -
CDR3nt: TGTGCCTGGAGTCCTCCTGCAACTAATGAAAAACTGTTTTTT
CDR3aa: CAWSPPATNEKLFF

j_gene: TRBJ1-1
len: 16
abundance: -
v_gene: TRBV27
d_gene: -
CDR3nt: TGTGCCAGCAGTTTATCGAATAACAGGGCGGCCACTGAAGCTTTCTTT
CDR3aa: CASSLSNNRAATEAFF

j_gene: TRBJ1-5
len: 13
abundance: -
v_gene: TRBV28
d_gene: TRBD1
CDR3nt: TGTGCCAGCAGTTACAGGGGCTATCAGCCCCAGCATTTT
CDR3aa: CASSYRGYQPQHF

j_gene: TRBJ2-7
len: 13
abundance: -
v_gene: TRBV7-9
d_gene: TRBD2
CDR3nt: TGTGCCAGCAGCTCGGCGGGAGCCTACGAGCAGTACTTC
CDR3aa: CASSSAGAYEQYF

j_gene: TRBJ1-5
len: 15
abundance: -
v_gene: TRBV30
d_gene: -
CDR3nt: TGTGCCTGGAGTATCGGTTTTCGGGGGGGGCAGCCCCAGCATTTT
CDR3aa: CAWSIGFRGGQPQHF

j_gene: TRBJ1-2
len: 13
abundance: -
v_gene: TRBV5-1
d_gene: TRBD1
CDR3nt: TGCGCCAGCAGCGCTTCAGGGGGCGGGGGCTACACCTTC
CDR3aa: CASSASGGGGYTF

j_gene: TRBJ2-7
len: 11
abundance: once
v_gene: TRBV29-1
d_gene: -
CDR3nt: TGCAGCGCCTCCAGGGGCTACGAGCAGTACTTC
CDR3aa: CSASRGYEQYF

j_gene: TRBJ2-7
len: 20
abundance: -
v_gene: TRBV6-1
d_gene: TRBD2
CDR3nt: TGTGCCAGCAGTGAATCGACTCCGGGACTAGCGCTATGGCCCTCCTACGAGCAGTACTTC
CDR3aa: CASSESTPGLALWPSYEQYF

j_gene: TRBJ1-5
len: 14
abundance: once
v_gene: TRBV4-1
d_gene: -
CDR3nt: TGCGCCAGCAGCTCCAGAGACTCGAATCAGCCCCAGCATTTT
CDR3aa: CASSSRDSNQPQHF

j_gene: TRBJ2-3
len: 13
abundance: once
v_gene: TRBV19
d_gene: TRBD1
CDR3nt: TGTGCCAGTGAAGGGTGGACAGGGAATACGCAGTATTTT
CDR3aa: CASEGWTGNTQYF

j_gene: TRBJ2-2
len: 15
abundance: -
v_gene: TRBV2
d_gene: TRBD2
CDR3nt: TGTGCCAGCAGACTAGCGGGAGGGATCGGCGGGGAGCTGTTTTTT
CDR3aa: CASRLAGGIGGELFF

j_gene: TRBJ1-5
len: 15
abundance: -
v_gene: TRBV19
d_gene: -
CDR3nt: TGTGCCAGTAGTATAAGCCACGCCCCTCATCAGCCCCAGCATTTT
CDR3aa: CASSISHAPHQPQHF

j_gene: TRBJ2-1
len: 20
abundance: -
v_gene: TRBV27
d_gene: -
CDR3nt: TGTGCCAGCAGTCCCAAACCTTACAAGACAGGTCAACCAGTCTACAATGAGCAGTTCTTC
CDR3aa: CASSPKPYKTGQPVYNEQFF

j_gene: TRBJ2-3
len: 15
abundance: once
v_gene: TRBV19
d_gene: -
CDR3nt: TGTGCCAGTAGGTCTATAAGCGGTCGCACAGATACGCAGTATTTT
CDR3aa: CASRSISGRTDTQYF

j_gene: TRBJ2-7
len: 14
abundance: -
v_gene: TRBV9
d_gene: TRBD2
CDR3nt: TGTGCCAGCAGCGTAAAGCGGGAGGGCCACGAGCAGTACTTC
CDR3aa: CASSVKREGHEQYF

j_gene: TRBJ2-3
len: 17
abundance: -
v_gene: TRBV18
d_gene: -
CDR3nt: TGTGCCAGCTCACCACTTCCTAGCTGGACTTCCACAGATACGCAGTATTTT
CDR3aa: CASSPLPSWTSTDTQYF

j_gene: TRBJ2-3
len: 16
abundance: -
v_gene: TRBV7-3
d_gene: -
CDR3nt: TGTGCCAGCGCGTCCCGCGGAAGTGCGGGCACAGATACGCAGTATTTT
CDR3aa: CASASRGSAGTDTQYF

j_gene: TRBJ2-7
len: 14
abundance: few
v_gene: TRBV5-5
d_gene: -
CDR3nt: TGTGCCAGCAGCTTCGGCCAGGTCTCCTACGAGCAGTACTTC
CDR3aa: CASSFGQVSYEQYF

j_gene: TRBJ2-3
len: 15
abundance: -
v_gene: TRBV15
d_gene: TRBD1
CDR3nt: TGTGCCACCAGCAGCAGACAGGGGCTGGTAGATACGCAGTATTTT
CDR3aa: CATSSRQGLVDTQYF

j_gene: TRBJ2-7
len: 14
abundance: -
v_gene: TRBV5-1
d_gene: TRBD2
CDR3nt: TGCGCCAGCAGCGGAGCGGGACCTCCACACGAGCAGTACTTC
CDR3aa: CASSGAGPPHEQYF

j_gene: TRBJ2-2
len: 16
abundance: once
v_gene: TRBV5-1
d_gene: TRBD2
CDR3nt: TGCGCCAGCAGCTTGCAAGCGGGAGGCTCCACCGGGGAGCTGTTTTTT
CDR3aa: CASSLQAGGSTGELFF

j_gene: TRBJ2-2
len: 14
abundance: -
v_gene: TRBV6-6
d_gene: -
CDR3nt: TGTGCCAGCAGTTTACCAGGGGTGAGCGGGGAGCTGTTTTTT
CDR3aa: CASSLPGVSGELFF

j_gene: TRBJ2-3
len: 13
abundance: -
v_gene: TRBV7-8
d_gene: -
CDR3nt: TGTGCCAGCAGCATCATACAGGGTAATACGCAGTATTTT
CDR3aa: CASSIIQGNTQYF

j_gene: TRBJ2-7
len: 16
abundance: -
v_gene: TRBV27
d_gene: TRBD2
CDR3nt: TGTGCCAGCAGTCCCGGACTAGCGGGAGGGCCCTACGAGCAGTACTTC
CDR3aa: CASSPGLAGGPYEQYF

j_gene: TRBJ2-7
len: 15
abundance: -
v_gene: TRBV10-3
d_gene: TRBD1
CDR3nt: TGTGCCATCAGTGAGTCGAGACAGGGTTGGGACGAGCAGTACTTC
CDR3aa: CAISESRQGWDEQYF

j_gene: TRBJ1-1
len: 14
abundance: -
v_gene: TRBV21-1
d_gene: -
CDR3nt: TGTGCCAGCAGCAAGAACAGAATGAACACTGAAGCTTTCTTT
CDR3aa: CASSKNRMNTEAFF

j_gene: TRBJ1-2
len: 13
abundance: -
v_gene: TRBV5-4
d_gene: -
CDR3nt: TGTGCCAGCAGCTTAAGGACAGTTCATGGCTACACCTTC
CDR3aa: CASSLRTVHGYTF

j_gene: TRBJ2-5
len: 15
abundance: -
v_gene: TRBV28
d_gene: TRBD1
CDR3nt: TGTGCCAGCAGTTGGGACAGGGGATTAGGGGAGACCCAGTACTTC
CDR3aa: CASSWDRGLGETQYF

j_gene: TRBJ1-2
len: 13
abundance: once
v_gene: TRBV30
d_gene: -
CDR3nt: TGTGCCTGGAACGGTGCGGGGTACTATGGCTACACCTTC
CDR3aa: CAWNGAGYYGYTF

j_gene: TRBJ2-7
len: 15
abundance: -
v_gene: TRBV28
d_gene: TRBD1
CDR3nt: TGTGCCAGCAGTTTATCAGGGACAGGGCCCCTCGAGCAGTACTTC
CDR3aa: CASSLSGTGPLEQYF

j_gene: TRBJ1-5
len: 14
abundance: -
v_gene: TRBV6-5
d_gene: -
CDR3nt: TGTGCCAGCAGTTACGTACAGGGTGTTCAGCCCCAGCATTTT
CDR3aa: CASSYVQGVQPQHF

j_gene: TRBJ2-5
len: 15
abundance: -
v_gene: TRBV19
d_gene: TRBD1
CDR3nt: TGTGCCAGTAGTAACAGACAGGGTTTAAGAGAGACCCAGTACTTC
CDR3aa: CASSNRQGLRETQYF

j_gene: TRBJ2-1
len: 13
abundance: -
v_gene: TRBV6-4
d_gene: -
CDR3nt: TGTGCCAGCAGTGGTCACGGGAATTCGGAGCAGTTCTTC
CDR3aa: CASSGHGNSEQFF

j_gene: TRBJ2-1
len: 15
abundance: -
v_gene: TRBV11-2
d_gene: TRBD2
CDR3nt: TGTGCCAGCAGCTCCCTAGCGGTTAGACCCAATGAGCAGTTCTTC
CDR3aa: CASSSLAVRPNEQFF